This T cell receptor beta chain comes out of a study of shared clonotypes between healthy human individuals. The run depth of the assay was deep. Splitting of each subset's genomic DNA was done evenly across several immunoSEQ plates. Using ten immunoSEQ deep assay plates, investigators sequenced unsorted PBMC DNA. The data were produced by immunoSEQ multiplex PCR, yet TCRdb's version contains in-frame clones alone and is incomplete. This sample carries approximately 470,000 clones, approximately 81% of them seen once, and the ten largest clones take 10% to 15%. V gave up 3 bases and J gave up 7 bases, with 7 bases separating them. The germline gives CDR1 WSHSY, CDR2 SAAADI. This CDR3 region has 12 residues.

The rearrangement links TRBV10-2 to TRBJ2-4; D is ambiguous. The TCR originated in a woman between 40 and 55 years old in good health. Some clones in this sample may be carry-over from other donors' samples. Sequenced material: PBMCs. The CDR3 region is CASSELGNIQYF. CDR3 coding DNA: TGCGCCAGCAGTGAACTGGGCAACATTCAGTACTTC.